Listed below are T cell receptor beta chains from one sample, sequenced in a study of blood T cell repertoires in COVID-19. Generated by immunoSEQ multiplex PCR, the TCRdb table keeps only in-frame clones and is missing some. The sample shows 250,000 to 350,000 clones, over 75% of them seen only once. The sample taken for sequencing was PBMCs or T cells enriched from blood (not recorded which). Receptors originate from a woman aged 30 to 39 who had recovered from COVID-19. CDR3s include the opening cysteine and the closing phenylalanine or tryptophan. The D gene is left open where the match is weak. Rows give clone size only sometimes, using once, few, many, or a class for an expanded clone.

cdr3_aa: CASSPREGLASEQYF
cdr3_nt: TGTGCCAGCAGCCCAAGGGAGGGACTAGCATCCGAGCAGTACTTC
j_call: TRBJ2-7
cdr3_length: 15
clone_size: .
v_call: TRBV7-8
d_call: TRBD2

cdr3_aa: CASSPRLAGGANTGELFF
cdr3_nt: TGTGCCAGCAGCCCACGACTAGCGGGAGGGGCGAACACCGGGGAGCTGTTTTTT
j_call: TRBJ2-2
cdr3_length: 18
clone_size: .
v_call: TRBV11-3
d_call: TRBD2

cdr3_aa: CASQIAGGSYEQYF
cdr3_nt: TGTGCCAGCCAAATAGCGGGAGGCTCCTACGAGCAGTACTTC
j_call: TRBJ2-7
cdr3_length: 14
clone_size: .
v_call: TRBV28
d_call: TRBD2

cdr3_aa: CASSEYHPGLHDTDTQYF
cdr3_nt: TGCGCCAGCAGTGAGTATCATCCAGGCCTTCACGACACAGATACGCAGTATTTT
j_call: TRBJ2-3
cdr3_length: 18
clone_size: .
v_call: TRBV10-2
d_call: .

cdr3_aa: CSASGFGAAPFREQYF
cdr3_nt: TGCAGTGCTAGTGGCTTTGGGGCCGCTCCCTTTAGGGAGCAGTACTTC
j_call: TRBJ2-7
cdr3_length: 16
clone_size: .
v_call: TRBV20-1
d_call: .

cdr3_aa: CASSILGGRNEQFF
cdr3_nt: TGTGCCAGTAGTATTTTGGGGGGAAGGAATGAGCAGTTCTTC
j_call: TRBJ2-1
cdr3_length: 14
clone_size: .
v_call: TRBV19
d_call: .

cdr3_aa: CASSLVVSGRSFYNEQFF
cdr3_nt: TGTGCCAGCAGCTTAGTAGTTAGCGGGAGGTCTTTCTACAATGAGCAGTTCTTC
j_call: TRBJ2-1
cdr3_length: 18
clone_size: .
v_call: TRBV7-6
d_call: TRBD2

cdr3_aa: CAWTMRGYGYTF
cdr3_nt: TGTGCCTGGACAATGAGGGGGTATGGCTACACCTTC
j_call: TRBJ1-2
cdr3_length: 12
clone_size: few
v_call: TRBV30
d_call: .

cdr3_aa: CAFGGQEAFF
cdr3_nt: TGTGCCTTTGGGGGCCAGGAAGCTTTCTTT
j_call: TRBJ1-1
cdr3_length: 10
clone_size: .
v_call: TRBV5-4
d_call: .

cdr3_aa: CASSSGTSGPTTYEQYF
cdr3_nt: TGTGCCAGCAGTTCCGGGACTAGCGGCCCTACTACCTACGAGCAGTACTTC
j_call: TRBJ2-7
cdr3_length: 17
clone_size: once
v_call: TRBV27
d_call: TRBD2

cdr3_aa: CASGTVGTDTQYF
cdr3_nt: TGTGCCAGCGGGACAGTAGGCACAGATACGCAGTATTTT
j_call: TRBJ2-3
cdr3_length: 13
clone_size: .
v_call: TRBV7-9
d_call: TRBD1

cdr3_aa: CASRPGGSDTEAFF
cdr3_nt: TGCGCCAGCAGACCAGGGGGATCCGACACTGAAGCTTTCTTT
j_call: TRBJ1-1
cdr3_length: 14
clone_size: .
v_call: TRBV5-1
d_call: TRBD1

cdr3_aa: CSASVSGRSYEQYF
cdr3_nt: TGCAGTGCTAGTGTCAGCGGGAGGTCCTACGAGCAGTACTTC
j_call: TRBJ2-7
cdr3_length: 14
clone_size: .
v_call: TRBV20-1
d_call: TRBD2

cdr3_aa: CASRPGLGVSTDTQYF
cdr3_nt: TGTGCCAGCAGGCCGGGACTAGGGGTTAGCACAGATACGCAGTATTTT
j_call: TRBJ2-3
cdr3_length: 16
clone_size: .
v_call: TRBV2
d_call: TRBD2

cdr3_aa: CASSPGLAGGEQFF
cdr3_nt: TGTGCCAGCAGTCCGGGACTAGCGGGTGGTGAGCAGTTCTTC
j_call: TRBJ2-1
cdr3_length: 14
clone_size: .
v_call: TRBV28
d_call: TRBD2

cdr3_aa: CASSLGEPGSAQGVNEQFF
cdr3_nt: TGTGCCAGCAGTTTGGGGGAGCCGGGGAGCGCCCAGGGGGTCAATGAGCAGTTCTTC
j_call: TRBJ2-1
cdr3_length: 19
clone_size: .
v_call: TRBV28
d_call: TRBD1

cdr3_aa: CASSPNPGQLNTGELFF
cdr3_nt: TGTGCCAGCAGCCCGAATCCGGGACAGCTAAACACCGGGGAGCTGTTTTTT
j_call: TRBJ2-2
cdr3_length: 17
clone_size: once
v_call: TRBV9
d_call: TRBD1

cdr3_aa: CASLDGELGANVLTF
cdr3_nt: TGTGCCAGTCTAGACGGTGAACTCGGGGCCAACGTCCTGACTTTC
j_call: TRBJ2-6
cdr3_length: 15
clone_size: .
v_call: TRBV19
d_call: .

cdr3_aa: CASSTDRVVHEQFF
cdr3_nt: TGTGCCAGCAGCACGGACAGGGTCGTCCATGAGCAGTTCTTC
j_call: TRBJ2-1
cdr3_length: 14
clone_size: .
v_call: TRBV7-8
d_call: TRBD1

cdr3_aa: CASSQDRGTSNYGYTF
cdr3_nt: TGTGCCAGCAGCCAGGACAGGGGAACGTCTAACTATGGCTACACCTTC
j_call: TRBJ1-2
cdr3_length: 16
clone_size: few
v_call: TRBV7-9
d_call: TRBD1

cdr3_aa: CATSDFQRGVVYNEQFF
cdr3_nt: TGTGCCACCAGTGATTTCCAGCGGGGGGTGGTATACAATGAGCAGTTCTTC
j_call: TRBJ2-1
cdr3_length: 17
clone_size: once
v_call: TRBV24-1
d_call: TRBD2

cdr3_aa: CASSLGDNEQFF
cdr3_nt: TGTGCCAGCAGCTTAGGAGACAATGAGCAGTTCTTC
j_call: TRBJ2-1
cdr3_length: 12
clone_size: .
v_call: TRBV5-6
d_call: .

cdr3_aa: CASSPEGAGETQYF
cdr3_nt: TGTGCCAGCAGCCCCGAGGGAGCTGGCGAGACCCAGTACTTC
j_call: TRBJ2-5
cdr3_length: 14
clone_size: few
v_call: TRBV9
d_call: .

cdr3_aa: CATLKPPGQGNEKLFF
cdr3_nt: TGCGCCACCCTGAAACCCCCGGGACAGGGGAATGAAAAACTGTTTTTT
j_call: TRBJ1-4
cdr3_length: 16
clone_size: .
v_call: TRBV10-1
d_call: TRBD1

cdr3_aa: CSVARTGTAFF
cdr3_nt: TGCAGCGTTGCGAGGACAGGGACAGCTTTCTTT
j_call: TRBJ1-1
cdr3_length: 11
clone_size: once
v_call: TRBV29-1
d_call: TRBD1

cdr3_aa: CAGNRGGYEQYF
cdr3_nt: TGTGCCGGAAACAGGGGAGGCTACGAGCAGTACTTC
j_call: TRBJ2-7
cdr3_length: 12
clone_size: .
v_call: TRBV2
d_call: .

cdr3_aa: CASSLDREETQYF
cdr3_nt: TGTGCCAGCAGCTTGGACAGGGAAGAGACCCAGTACTTC
j_call: TRBJ2-5
cdr3_length: 13
clone_size: .
v_call: TRBV5-6
d_call: .

cdr3_aa: CASSVDREEPQHF
cdr3_nt: TGTGCCAGTAGTGTCGACAGGGAAGAGCCCCAGCATTTT
j_call: TRBJ1-5
cdr3_length: 13
clone_size: .
v_call: TRBV19
d_call: TRBD1

cdr3_aa: CASSERGEDTEAFF
cdr3_nt: TGTGCCAGCAGTGAGCGGGGTGAGGACACTGAAGCTTTCTTT
j_call: TRBJ1-1
cdr3_length: 14
clone_size: medium-sized
v_call: TRBV6-4
d_call: .

cdr3_aa: CASSLGDSTNEKLFF
cdr3_nt: TGCGCCAGCAGCTTGGGGGACAGTACTAATGAAAAACTGTTTTTT
j_call: TRBJ1-4
cdr3_length: 15
clone_size: .
v_call: TRBV5-1
d_call: TRBD1

cdr3_aa: CASGTPGQGALYF
cdr3_nt: TGTGCCAGCGGTACTCCGGGACAGGGGGCTTTGTATTTT
j_call: TRBJ2-3
cdr3_length: 13
clone_size: .
v_call: TRBV11-3
d_call: TRBD1